The 2 T cell receptor beta chains given below trace back to one sample, sequenced in a study of T-cell memory formation after mild COVID-19. TCRdb used MiXCR to reprocess the 5' RACE reads, holding one entry per CDR3 protein. The table lists approximately 250,000 distinct CDR3 sequences, over 15% of them singletons. The specimen sequenced was PBMCs or a T cell subset sorted from them (not recorded which). Source of these receptors: a man aged 18 to 35 who had mild COVID-19 (a few samples of this study predate the infection). Cell type and time point are not known.

This clonotype was counted only a few times. This chain connects TRBV7-2 to TRBJ2-7, with 11 bases matching TRBD1. This CDR3 region has 16 residues. The germline gives CDR1 SGHTA, CDR2 FQGNSA. V gave up 1 base and J gave up 3 bases; unmatched junction bases: 5. DNA of the CDR3: TGTGCCAGCAGCTTAGGTATAGGGACAGGGGGCTACGAGCAGTACTTC. Amino acids: CASSLGIGTGGYEQYF.

The gene calls are TRBV7-9 and TRBJ1-6; 7 positions agree with TRBD1. Germline V gene sequence: CDR1 SEHNR, CDR2 FQNEAQ (reference sequence). CDR3 length: 15 residues. The J segment lost 8 bases and the V segment lost 5 bases, leaving 9 bases of the junction unmatched. The CDR3 region is CASSPRQGGYSPLHF. CDR3 nucleotide sequence: TGTGCCAGCAGCCCCCGACAGGGCGGGTATTCACCCCTCCACTTT.